This record covers a single TCR beta chain. There is no known antigen for this receptor. It has no much larger one-base neighbor in the sample; base qualities were not kept. The sample comes from a study of OX40 agonist ivuxolimab in advanced cancers. Regarding the study in general: The costimulatory receptor OX40 (CD134) was targeted by ivuxolimab, a fully human IgG2 agonistic monoclonal antibody. Partial responses were achieved by three dose-escalation patients, of whom one had hepatocellular carcinoma and two had cutaneous melanoma. Among the roughly 50 dose-escalation patients, 19 had hepatocellular carcinoma, about 15 melanoma, 9 renal cell carcinoma and 9 head and neck cancer. Intravenous ivuxolimab was administered to patients every 2 weeks at six dose levels: 0.01, 0.1, 0.3, 1.5, 3 and 10 mg/kg. In the dose-escalation cohort, 82.7% of patients were male, and the mean age was roughly 60 years, with a range of 23 to 79. Prior anti-PD-1, anti-PD-L1 or anti-CTLA-4 therapy was permitted, and checkpoint inhibitors had been received by about two fifths of dose-escalation patients. The paper covers the monotherapy dose-escalation part of the phase I ivuxolimab trial, which included N of about 50 patients. The point of sequencing TCRbeta in the periphery was to test whether ivuxolimab changed TCR sequence diversity and drove clonal T-cell expansion. The investigation overall reported the following: The antigen specificity of the peripheral T cells that underwent clonal expansion was not determined. In the 0.1-3.0 mg/kg groups, partial responders were among the patients with the lowest normalized peripheral clonal expansion, particularly in CD8+ T cells. After ivuxolimab, CD8+ T cells had more expanded clones than CD4+ T cells on average. Low levels of normalized T-cell clonal expansion were also seen in some nonresponding patients. At doses from 0.1 to 3.0 mg/kg, clonal expansion was seen in both CD4+ and CD8+ blood T cells between baseline and week 6.

Genomic DNA was extracted from sorted cells for sequencing of the TCRbeta CDR3 region. The immunoSEQ Assay was used for sequencing of TCRbeta CDR3 regions. Not all clones reach the TCRdb copy of this immuneACCESS table, which keeps in-frame sequences only. Checked studies attribute under half of the gap to unresolved V genes and leave the rest unexplained. In this sample the table shows about 30,000 clones, 80% of which occur a single time. The ten largest clones add up to under 30% of the sample. The trial excluded patients who had a history of autoimmune disease or who were on systemic immunosuppression. In every dose cohort, peripheral blood was drawn for TCR sequencing at baseline, cycle 4 day 1, and cycle 7 day 1. Samples were obtained from an open-label, multicenter, first-in-human phase I dose-escalation trial of ivuxolimab. Adults with locally advanced or metastatic melanoma, renal cell carcinoma, hepatocellular carcinoma or head and neck squamous cell carcinoma were enrolled in the trial. CD4+ and CD8+ T cells were sorted separately from peripheral blood before TCR sequencing.

CDR1 and CDR2, looked up from the germline V gene, are MDHEN and SYDVKM. CDR3 length: 15 amino acids, cysteine to phenylalanine. CDR3 DNA is the only sequence kept; it has 45 bases, read in frame from the first base. V was cut back by 5 bases and J by 8 bases, leaving a gap of 21 bases between them. Sequencing was performed on CD4+ or CD8+ T cells sorted from blood, taken in a trial of the OX40 agonist ivuxolimab. The chain couples TRBV28 to TRBJ1-2, with a tentative D gene TRBD1 over 6 matching bases. The source of this sequence is an adult with an advanced solid tumor such as melanoma, head and neck, liver or kidney cancer. The sequenced DNA is TGTGCCAGCAGTCAACAATCCTCAGGGGCTCGAGGCTACACCTTC. Protein translation: CASSQQSSGARGYTF.